The 14 T cell receptor beta chains given below trace back to one sample, sequenced in a study of memory CD8 T cells in hepatitis C reinfection. Time point here: pre-reinfection, 55 to 20 weeks before reinfection detection. TCR sequencing was done directly ex vivo on sorted cells, without expansion in vitro. Data came from immunoSEQ multiplex PCR; TCRdb stores just in-frame clones and leaves some out. This table holds about 50,000 clones, roughly 86% found once. Sequenced: naive CD8+ T cells sorted from blood. Receptor source: a man aged 18 to 30 with hepatitis C virus infection.

Note on this clone: Other nucleotide sequences in the sample specify the same CDR3. The chain employs TRBV14 and TRBJ1-1, with 8 bases identical to TRBD1. The CDR3 is made up of 13 amino acids. V lost 1 base to trimming and J lost 6 bases; unmatched junction nucleotides: 1. Germline V lookup: CDR1 SGHDN, CDR2 FVKESK. CDR3 sequence: CASSQVTGAEAFF. DNA for the CDR3: TGTGCCAGCAGCCAAGTGACAGGGGCTGAAGCTTTCTTT.

Here the CDR3 DNA reads TGCGCCAGCAGTCAATCCTGGACGGGGACAGGGAAAAGCACAGATACGCAGTATTTT. This codes for CASSQSWTGTGKSTDTQYF. The chain uses TRBV23-1 and TRBJ2-3; 9 bases align to TRBD1. TRBV23-1 is recorded as an ORF, its role being uncertain. Trimming cost V 0 bases and J 0 bases; bases outside gene matches: 10. The CDR3 loop spans 19 amino acids.

The sample holds one count of this clone. The chain uses TRBV2 and TRBJ2-1; possible D gene TRBD1, 5 bases. Germline CDR1 and CDR2: SNHLY and FYNNEI. V lost 6 bases and J lost 0, with 12 bases in between. CDR3 length equals 15 residues. The CDR3 region has the DNA TGTGCCAGCAGAGAGGACATCAGCTCCTACAATGAGCAGTTCTTC. It is translated as CASREDISSYNEQFF.

This clone was observed a handful of times. The chain combines TRBV29-1 with TRBJ2-1; tentative D call: TRBD2 (6 bases). V was trimmed by 3 bases and J by 4 bases, leaving 10 bases between them. Looked up from germline, CDR1 is SQVTM and CDR2 is ANQGSEA. The CDR3 length is 13 residues. As DNA, the CDR3 is TGCAGCGTTGAGGTGGGAGGATACAATGAGCAGTTCTTC. Translated, it gives CSVEVGGYNEQFF.

This clone appeared a single time. The chain recombines TRBV19 with TRBJ2-1, with 12 positions matching TRBD2. The CDR3 loop spans 17 amino acids. The germline CDR1 and CDR2 sequences are LNHDA and SQIVND (reference sequence). V shed 8 bases, J shed 5 bases, and the junction held 13 bases outside the gene matches. The CDR3 here is CASYPGLAGGPHNEQFF. The CDR3 DNA sequence: TGTGCCAGTTACCCCGGGCTAGCGGGAGGGCCCCACAATGAGCAGTTCTTC. The full variable domain, completed using reference TRBV19 and TRBJ2-1, is DGGITQSPKYLFRKEGQNVTLSCEQNLNHDAMYWYRQDPGQGLRLIYYSQIVNDFQKGDIAEGYSVSREKKESFPLTVTSAQKNPTAFYLCASYPGLAGGPHNEQFFGPGTRLTVL.

CDR3 amino acids: CASTPSGRSHNEQFF. CDR3 nucleotides: TGTGCCAGCACCCCTAGCGGGAGGTCCCACAATGAGCAGTTCTTC. V usage is TRBV6-5 and J usage is TRBJ2-1; 11 positions agree with TRBD2. Germline-derived CDR1 and CDR2 are MNHEY and SVGAGI. V trimming: 7 bases; J trimming: 5 bases; junction bases outside the gene matches: 7. CDR3 length equals 15 residues.

The CDR3 nucleotides read TGTGCCAGCAGTTTACGGACAGGGATCCCCTACGAGCAGTACTTC. Translating it yields CASSLRTGIPYEQYF. J is TRBJ2-7 and V is TRBV28; 8 bases map to TRBD1. The CDR3 sequence is 15 residues long. Looked up from germline, CDR1 is MDHEN and CDR2 is SYDVKM. Germline trimming cut 2 bases from V and 2 bases from J; bases unmatched to any gene: 5.

The chain is built from TRBV4-1 and TRBJ2-3; the match to TRBD2 covers 10 bases. CDR1 and CDR2 (germline): MGHRA, YSYEKL. CDR3 length equals 15 residues. Trimming at V came to 6 bases and at J to 3 bases, leaving 6 bases not matched to a gene. The CDR3 protein is CASSRAGGRTDTQYF. The CDR3, as DNA: TGCGCCAGCAGTCGAGCGGGGGGGCGTACAGATACGCAGTATTTT.

This clone was counted once. The chain has TRBV6-5 and TRBJ1-1; D call uncertain. This CDR3 has 13 amino acids. V was pared by 2 bases and J by 3 bases, with 7 bases between. Germline CDR1 reads MNHEY; CDR2 reads SVGAGI. Here the CDR3 reads CASSYGQYTEAFF. The CDR3 DNA follows: TGTGCCAGCAGTTACGGCCAGTACACTGAAGCTTTCTTT.

The genes are TRBV9 and TRBJ2-1; 10 positions agree with TRBD2. The trim removed 4 bases at V and 0 bases at J, leaving 1 base unmatched. Germline CDR1 and CDR2: SGDLS and YYNGEE. This CDR3 is 15 amino acids long. CDR3 sequence reads: CASSSGGGSYNEQFF. The CDR3, as DNA: TGTGCCAGCAGCAGCGGGGGGGGCTCCTACAATGAGCAGTTCTTC.

The chain has TRBV29-1 and TRBJ2-3; 7 positions match TRBD1. V shed 3 bases, J shed 2 bases, and the junction held 8 bases outside the gene matches. This CDR3 is 15 amino acids long. Germline V gene lookup returns CDR1 SQVTM and CDR2 ANQGSEA. CDR3 in DNA: TGCAGCGTTGATGGTGACAGGGTCTACACAGATACGCAGTATTTT. As protein: CSVDGDRVYTDTQYF.

The gene calls are TRBV9 and TRBJ2-5; D perhaps matches TRBD2 (5 bases). Trimming stripped 5 bases from V and 2 bases from J, with 22 bases between. Germline V gene sequence: CDR1 SGDLS, CDR2 YYNGEE. This CDR3 comprises 17 residues. The CDR3 loop is CASSPPEHLRGQETQYF. The CDR3 coding sequence is TGTGCCAGCAGTCCACCCGAGCACCTTCGAGGGCAAGAGACCCAGTACTTC.

V is TRBV5-6 and J is TRBJ1-1; no reliable D call. The CDR3 is 13 residues long. Germline CDR1 and CDR2: SGHDT and YYEEEE. Between the trimmed V and J ends, which lost 2 bases and 1 base, there was a span of 6 bases. CDR3 protein: CASSLRENTEAFF. The CDR3 DNA is TGTGCCAGCAGCTTACGGGAGAACACTGAAGCTTTCTTT.

The chain uses TRBV2 and TRBJ2-5, with D perhaps TRBD1 (5 bases). Germline values: CDR1 SNHLY, CDR2 FYNNEI. With 4 bases removed from V and 0 bases from J, the gap between germline ends came to 6 bases. This CDR3 region has 13 residues. The CDR3 bases are TGTGCCAGCAGTGGGACAAACCAAGAGACCCAGTACTTC. It yields the protein CASSGTNQETQYF.